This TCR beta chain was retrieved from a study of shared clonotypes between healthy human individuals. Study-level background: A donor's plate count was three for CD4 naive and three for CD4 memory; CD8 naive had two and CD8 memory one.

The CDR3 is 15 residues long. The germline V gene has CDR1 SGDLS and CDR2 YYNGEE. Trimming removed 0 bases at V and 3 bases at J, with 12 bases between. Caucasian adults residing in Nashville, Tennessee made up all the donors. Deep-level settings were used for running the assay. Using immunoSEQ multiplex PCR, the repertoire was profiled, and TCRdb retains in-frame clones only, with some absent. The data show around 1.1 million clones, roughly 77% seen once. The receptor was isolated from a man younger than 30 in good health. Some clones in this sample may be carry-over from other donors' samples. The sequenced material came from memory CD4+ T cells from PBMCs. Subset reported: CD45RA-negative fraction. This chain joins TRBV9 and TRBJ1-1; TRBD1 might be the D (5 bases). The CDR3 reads CASSVDWAGDTEAFF. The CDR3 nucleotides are TGTGCCAGCAGCGTAGATTGGGCGGGGGACACTGAAGCTTTCTTT.